This entry concerns a single T cell receptor beta chain. Isolation recovered at least 6.5 million PBMCs from every sample. V lost 9 bases and J lost 8, with 16 bases in between. Germline lookup yields CDR1 MNHEY and CDR2 SVGAGI. The CDR3 sequence is 12 residues long. This entry is derived from a study of blood T cells in healthy people across ages. The second PCR ran roughly 7 to 11 cycles with a sample-barcoded 5' primer and J-beta primers. TCRdb passed the 5' RACE reads through MiXCR, listing each CDR3 protein once. The sample comprises hundreds of thousands of distinct CDR3 sequences, 40% to 50% of which are singletons, and around 18% rests with the top ten.

The sample comprised blood. The chain combines TRBV6-5 with TRBJ1-2, with D perhaps matching TRBD1 (6 bases). The receptor was isolated from a man aged 55 to 70 in good health. This CDR3 reads CARGHLAGGYTF. The CDR3 region has the DNA TGTGCCAGGGGACATCTGGCTGGGGGCTACACCTTC.